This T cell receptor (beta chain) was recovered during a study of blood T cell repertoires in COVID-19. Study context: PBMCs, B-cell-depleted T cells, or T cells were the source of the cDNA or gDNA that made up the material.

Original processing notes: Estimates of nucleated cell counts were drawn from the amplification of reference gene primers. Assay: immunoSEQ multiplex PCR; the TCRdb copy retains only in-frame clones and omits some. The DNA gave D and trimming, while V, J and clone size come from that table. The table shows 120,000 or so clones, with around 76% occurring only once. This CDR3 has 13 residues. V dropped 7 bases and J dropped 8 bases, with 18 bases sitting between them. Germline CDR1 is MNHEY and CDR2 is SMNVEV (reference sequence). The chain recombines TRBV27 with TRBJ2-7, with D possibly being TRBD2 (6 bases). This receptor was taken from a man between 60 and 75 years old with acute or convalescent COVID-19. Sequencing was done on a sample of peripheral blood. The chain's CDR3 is CASKTRDSPQQYF. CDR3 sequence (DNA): TGTGCCAGCAAAACCCGGGACTCCCCCCAGCAGTACTTC.